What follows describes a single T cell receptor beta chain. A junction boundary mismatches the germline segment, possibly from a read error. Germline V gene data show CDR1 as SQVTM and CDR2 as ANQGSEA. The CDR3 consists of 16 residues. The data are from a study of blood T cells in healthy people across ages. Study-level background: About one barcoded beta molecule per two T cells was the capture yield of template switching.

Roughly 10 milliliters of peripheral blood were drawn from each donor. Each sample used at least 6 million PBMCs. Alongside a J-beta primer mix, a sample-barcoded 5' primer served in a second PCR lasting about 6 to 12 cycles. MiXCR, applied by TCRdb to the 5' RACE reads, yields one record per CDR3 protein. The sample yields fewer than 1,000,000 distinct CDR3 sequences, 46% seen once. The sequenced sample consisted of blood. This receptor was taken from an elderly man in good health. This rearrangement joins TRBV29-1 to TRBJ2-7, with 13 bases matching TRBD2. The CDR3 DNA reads TGCAGCGTGGCGGGACTAGCGGGATCCCGAACCTACAAGCAGTACTTC. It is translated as CSVAGLAGSRTYKQYF.